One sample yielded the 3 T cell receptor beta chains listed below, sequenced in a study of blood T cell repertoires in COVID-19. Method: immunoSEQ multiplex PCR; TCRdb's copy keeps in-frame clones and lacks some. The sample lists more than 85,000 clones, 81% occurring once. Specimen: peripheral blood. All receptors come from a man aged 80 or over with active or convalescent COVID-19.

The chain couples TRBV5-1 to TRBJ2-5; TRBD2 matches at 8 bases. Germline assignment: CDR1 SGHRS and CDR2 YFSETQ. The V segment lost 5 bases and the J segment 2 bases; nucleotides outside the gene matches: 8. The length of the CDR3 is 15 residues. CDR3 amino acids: CASRIIAGSQETQYF. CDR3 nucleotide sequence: TGCGCCAGCAGAATAATAGCGGGGTCTCAAGAGACCCAGTACTTC.

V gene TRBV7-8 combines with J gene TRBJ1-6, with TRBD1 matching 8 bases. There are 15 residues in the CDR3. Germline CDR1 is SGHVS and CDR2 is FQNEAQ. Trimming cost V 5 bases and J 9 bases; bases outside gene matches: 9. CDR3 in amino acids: CASSPWDRIPSPLHF. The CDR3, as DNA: TGTGCCAGCAGCCCATGGGACAGGATTCCTTCACCCCTCCACTTT.

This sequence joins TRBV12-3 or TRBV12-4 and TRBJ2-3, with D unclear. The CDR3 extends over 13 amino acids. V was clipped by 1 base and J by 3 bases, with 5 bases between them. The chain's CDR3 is CASSLETTDTQYF. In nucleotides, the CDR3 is TGTGCCAGCAGTTTAGAAACAACAGATACGCAGTATTTT.